This T cell receptor beta chain was profiled in a study of identifying expanded T cells in peripheral blood. Data came from immunoSEQ multiplex PCR; TCRdb stores just in-frame clones and leaves some out. This table has roughly 100,000 clones, around 90% appearing once. No infections or other immune events were documented during collection. Germline CDR1 is SGHTA and CDR2 is FQGNSA. The CDR3 is 14 amino acids. V lost 5 bases and J lost 4, with 14 bases in between. The sample taken for sequencing was blood. The V and J genes are TRBV7-2 and TRBJ1-2; no clear D. The origin of this receptor is a person aged 18 to 70 in good health. CDR3 bases: TGTGCCAGCAGCCGCGGGCGGGCCTTCTATGGCTACACCTTC. Amino acid sequence: CASSRGRAFYGYTF.